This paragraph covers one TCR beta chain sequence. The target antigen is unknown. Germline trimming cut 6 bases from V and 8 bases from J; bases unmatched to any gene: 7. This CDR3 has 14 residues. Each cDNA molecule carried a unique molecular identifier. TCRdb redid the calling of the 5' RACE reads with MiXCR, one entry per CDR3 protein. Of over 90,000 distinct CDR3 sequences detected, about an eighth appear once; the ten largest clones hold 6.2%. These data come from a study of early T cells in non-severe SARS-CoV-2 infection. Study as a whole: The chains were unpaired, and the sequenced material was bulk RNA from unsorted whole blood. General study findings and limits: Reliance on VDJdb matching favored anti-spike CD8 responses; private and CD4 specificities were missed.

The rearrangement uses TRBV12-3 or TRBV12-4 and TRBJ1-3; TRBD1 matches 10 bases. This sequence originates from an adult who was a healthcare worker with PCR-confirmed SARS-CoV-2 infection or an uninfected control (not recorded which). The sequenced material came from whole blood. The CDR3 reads CASRPGQGRYTIYF. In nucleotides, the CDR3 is TGTGCCAGCAGGCCGGGACAGGGGAGGTACACCATATATTTT.